This TCR beta chain originates from a study of response to subunit inactivated influenza vaccine. TCRdb redid the calling of the RT-PCR reads with MiXCR, one entry per CDR3 protein. The table records about 540,000 distinct CDR3 sequences, approximately 24% of them present only once. Germline CDR1 reads SGHDT; CDR2 reads YYEEEE. V lost 6 bases, J lost 7 bases, and 9 bases stayed unmatched. There are 13 residues in the CDR3. These data were likewise used in another study, on T cells expressing NK-cell markers. That investigation notes: cDNA encoding TCR beta was synthesized via 5'RACE template switching incorporating UMIs. It is unclear if expanded NKG2C-expressing clones target HCMV antigens.

This sequence was found in a man in his fifties who received an inactivated influenza vaccine. This material consisted of CD4+ T cells sorted from PBMCs, taken approximately 13 days after vaccination. The chain joins TRBV5-6 to TRBJ2-7; 8 bases are shared with TRBD1. The CDR3 region is CASIIQGAREQYF. CDR3 nucleotide sequence: TGTGCCAGCATCATCCAGGGGGCTCGAGAGCAGTACTTC. Drawing the rest from reference TRBV5-6 and TRBJ2-7, the complete variable domain is DAGVTQSPTHLIKTRGQQVTLRCSPKSGHDTVSWYQQALGQGPQFIFQYYEEEERQRGNFPDRFSGHQFPNYSSELNVNALLLGDSALYLCASIIQGAREQYFGPGTRLTVT.